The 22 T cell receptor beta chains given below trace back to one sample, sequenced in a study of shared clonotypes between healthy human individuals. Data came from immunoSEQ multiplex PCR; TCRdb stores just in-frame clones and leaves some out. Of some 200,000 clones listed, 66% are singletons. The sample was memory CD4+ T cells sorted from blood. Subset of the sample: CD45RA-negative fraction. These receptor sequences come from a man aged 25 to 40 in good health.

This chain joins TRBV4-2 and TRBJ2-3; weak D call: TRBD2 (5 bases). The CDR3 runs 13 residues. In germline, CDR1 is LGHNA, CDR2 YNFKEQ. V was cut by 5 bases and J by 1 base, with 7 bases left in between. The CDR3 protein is CASSAAGTDTQYF. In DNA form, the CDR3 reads TGTGCCAGCAGCGCAGCGGGCACAGATACGCAGTATTTT.

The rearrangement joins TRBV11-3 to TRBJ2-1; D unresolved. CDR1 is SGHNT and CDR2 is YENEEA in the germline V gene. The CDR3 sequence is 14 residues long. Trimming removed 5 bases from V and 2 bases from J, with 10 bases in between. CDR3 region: CASSRDSTYNEQFF. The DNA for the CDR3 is TGTGCCAGCAGCCGAGACTCTACCTACAATGAGCAGTTCTTC.

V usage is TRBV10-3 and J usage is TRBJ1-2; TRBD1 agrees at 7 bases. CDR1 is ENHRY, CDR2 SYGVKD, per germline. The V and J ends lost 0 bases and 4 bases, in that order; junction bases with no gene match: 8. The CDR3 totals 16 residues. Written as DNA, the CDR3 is TGTGCCATCAGTGAGTCTCCCAAGGGGGCCTCCTATGGCTACACCTTC. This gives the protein CAISESPKGASYGYTF.

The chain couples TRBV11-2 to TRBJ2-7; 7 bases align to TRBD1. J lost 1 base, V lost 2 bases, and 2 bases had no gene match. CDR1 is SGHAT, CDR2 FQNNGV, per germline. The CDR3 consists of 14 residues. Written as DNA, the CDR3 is TGTGCCAGCAGCTTAACAGGGGCGTCCTACGAGCAGTACTTC. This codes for CASSLTGASYEQYF. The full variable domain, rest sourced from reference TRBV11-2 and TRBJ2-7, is EAGVAQSPRYKIIEKRQSVAFWCNPISGHATLYWYQQILGQGPKLLIQFQNNGVVDDSQLPKDRFSAERLKGVDSTLKIQPAKLEDSAVYLCASSLTGASYEQYFGPGTRLTVT.

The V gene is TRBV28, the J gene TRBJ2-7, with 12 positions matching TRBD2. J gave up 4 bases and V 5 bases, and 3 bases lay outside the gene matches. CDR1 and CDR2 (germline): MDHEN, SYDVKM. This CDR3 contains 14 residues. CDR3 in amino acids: CASSTSGGSYEQYF. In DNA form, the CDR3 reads TGTGCCAGCAGTACTAGCGGGGGGTCTTACGAGCAGTACTTC.

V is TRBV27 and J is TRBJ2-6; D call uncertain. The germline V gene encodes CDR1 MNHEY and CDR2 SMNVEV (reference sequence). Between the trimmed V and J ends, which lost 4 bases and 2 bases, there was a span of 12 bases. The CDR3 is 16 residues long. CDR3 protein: CASSSTRIPGANVLTF. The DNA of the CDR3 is TGTGCCAGCAGTTCCACTCGGATTCCTGGGGCCAACGTCCTGACTTTC.

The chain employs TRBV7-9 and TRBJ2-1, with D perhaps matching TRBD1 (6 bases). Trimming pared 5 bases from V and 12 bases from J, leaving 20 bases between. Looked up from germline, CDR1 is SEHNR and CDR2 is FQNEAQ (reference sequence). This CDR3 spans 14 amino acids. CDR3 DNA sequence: TGTGCCAGCAGCGCTCAAGCCGGACAGCTTGGGCAGTTCTTC. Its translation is CASSAQAGQLGQFF.

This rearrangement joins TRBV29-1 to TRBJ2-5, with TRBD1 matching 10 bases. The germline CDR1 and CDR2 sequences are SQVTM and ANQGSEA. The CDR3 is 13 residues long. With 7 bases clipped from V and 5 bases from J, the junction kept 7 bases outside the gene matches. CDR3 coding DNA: TGCAGCGGGAGACAGGGGGCGGGGGAGACCCAGTACTTC. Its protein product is CSGRQGAGETQYF.

The CDR3 loop is CASSLEYVNQPQHF. As DNA, the CDR3 is TGTGCCAGCAGCTTAGAGTATGTCAATCAGCCCCAGCATTTT. This chain uses TRBV7-6 with TRBJ1-5; D ambiguous. Germline V lookup: CDR1 SGHVS, CDR2 FNYEAQ. The CDR3 runs 14 residues. V lost 1 base and J lost 3, with 7 bases in between. The full variable domain, in which reference TRBV7-6 and TRBJ1-5 provide the parts outside the CDR3, is GAGVSQSPRYKVTKRGQDVALRCDPISGHVSLYWYRQALGQGPEFLTYFNYEAQQDKSGLPNDRFSAERPEGSISTLTIQRTEQRDSAMYRCASSLEYVNQPQHFGDGTRLSIL.

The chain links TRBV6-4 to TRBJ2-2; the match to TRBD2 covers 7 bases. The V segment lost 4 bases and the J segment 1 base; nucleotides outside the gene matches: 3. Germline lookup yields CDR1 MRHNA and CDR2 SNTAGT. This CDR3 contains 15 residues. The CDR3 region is CASSASSGNTGELFF. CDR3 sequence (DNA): TGTGCCAGCAGTGCCTCTAGCGGGAACACCGGGGAGCTGTTTTTT.

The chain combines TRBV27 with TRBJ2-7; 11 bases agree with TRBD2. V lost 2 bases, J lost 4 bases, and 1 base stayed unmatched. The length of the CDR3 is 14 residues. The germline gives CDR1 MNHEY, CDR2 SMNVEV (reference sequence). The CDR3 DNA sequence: TGTGCCAGCAGTTTACTAGCGGGAGGTTACGAGCAGTACTTC. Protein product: CASSLLAGGYEQYF.

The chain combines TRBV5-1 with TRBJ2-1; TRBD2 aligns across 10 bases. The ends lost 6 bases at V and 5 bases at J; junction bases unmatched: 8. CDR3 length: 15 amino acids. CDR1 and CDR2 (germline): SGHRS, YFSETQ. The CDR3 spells CASTFLAGVNNEQFF. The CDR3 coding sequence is TGCGCCAGCACCTTCCTAGCGGGAGTAAACAATGAGCAGTTCTTC. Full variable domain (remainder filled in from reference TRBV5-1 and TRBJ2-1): KAGVTQTPRYLIKTRGQQVTLSCSPISGHRSVSWYQQTPGQGLQFLFEYFSETQRNKGNFPGRFSGRQFSNSRSEMNVSTLELGDSALYLCASTFLAGVNNEQFFGPGTRLTVL.

The CDR3 spells CASSYDPGRETQYF. DNA for the CDR3: TGTGCCAGCAGTTACGACCCGGGGAGAGAGACCCAGTACTTC. This rearrangement joins TRBV6-6 to TRBJ2-5, with a tentative D call TRBD2 (5 bases). V lost 2 bases to trimming and J lost 4 bases, with 11 bases between them. Germline V gene data show CDR1 as MNHNY and CDR2 as SVGAGI (reference sequence). The CDR3 has 14 amino acids.

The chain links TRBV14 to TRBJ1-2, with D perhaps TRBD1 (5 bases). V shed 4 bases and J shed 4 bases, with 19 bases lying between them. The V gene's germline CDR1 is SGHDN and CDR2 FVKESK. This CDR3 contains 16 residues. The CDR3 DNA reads TGTGCCAGCAGCCGTACCGGGACTTTAACGAGCTATGGCTACACCTTC. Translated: CASSRTGTLTSYGYTF.

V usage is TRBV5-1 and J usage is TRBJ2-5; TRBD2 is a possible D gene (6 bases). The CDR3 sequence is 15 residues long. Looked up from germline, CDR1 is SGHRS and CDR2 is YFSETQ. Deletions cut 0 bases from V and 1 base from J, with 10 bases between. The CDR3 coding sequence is TGCGCCAGCAGCTTGGACGGACTACCCCAAGAGACCCAGTACTTC. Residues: CASSLDGLPQETQYF.

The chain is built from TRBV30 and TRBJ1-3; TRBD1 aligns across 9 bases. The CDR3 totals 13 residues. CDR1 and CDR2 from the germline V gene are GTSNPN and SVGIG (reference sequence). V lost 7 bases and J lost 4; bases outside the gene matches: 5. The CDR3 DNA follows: TGTGCCTCCAAGACAGGGGGGGGAAACACCATATATTTT. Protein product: CASKTGGGNTIYF.

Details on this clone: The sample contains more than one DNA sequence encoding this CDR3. CDR3 amino acids: CASSLAGGTDTQYF. The CDR3 DNA follows: TGTGCCAGCAGTCTAGCGGGAGGCACAGATACGCAGTATTTT. The chain combines TRBV6-4 with TRBJ2-3; 10 bases map to TRBD2. Trimming removed 5 bases from V and 1 base from J; junction bases left unmatched: 0. Germline lookup yields CDR1 MRHNA and CDR2 SNTAGT. The CDR3 runs 14 residues.

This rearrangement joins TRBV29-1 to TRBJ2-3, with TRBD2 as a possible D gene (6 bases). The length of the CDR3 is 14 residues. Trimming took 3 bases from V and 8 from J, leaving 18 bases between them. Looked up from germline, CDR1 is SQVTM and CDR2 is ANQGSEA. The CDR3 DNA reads TGCAGCGTTGAGGAAACCTTCCGGGGGAGTACGCAGTATTTT. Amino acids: CSVEETFRGSTQYF.

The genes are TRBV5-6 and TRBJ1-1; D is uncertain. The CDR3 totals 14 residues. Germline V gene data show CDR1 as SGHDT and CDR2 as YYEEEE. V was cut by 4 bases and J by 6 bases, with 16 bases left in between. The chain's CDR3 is CASSRGATAPEAFF. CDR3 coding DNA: TGTGCCAGCAGCCGGGGAGCTACAGCGCCTGAAGCTTTCTTT.

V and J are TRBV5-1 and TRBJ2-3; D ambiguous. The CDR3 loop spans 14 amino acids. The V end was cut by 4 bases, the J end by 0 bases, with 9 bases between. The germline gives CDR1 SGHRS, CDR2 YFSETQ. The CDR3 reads CASSTPDSTDTQYF. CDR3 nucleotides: TGCGCCAGCAGCACCCCGGACAGCACAGATACGCAGTATTTT.

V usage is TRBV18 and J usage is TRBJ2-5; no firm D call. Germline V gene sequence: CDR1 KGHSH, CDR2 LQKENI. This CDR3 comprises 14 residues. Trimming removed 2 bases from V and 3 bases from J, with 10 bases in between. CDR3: CASSPSRQEETQYF. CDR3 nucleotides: TGTGCCAGCTCACCAAGTCGGCAGGAAGAGACCCAGTACTTC. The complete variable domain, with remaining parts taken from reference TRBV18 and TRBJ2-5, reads NAGVMQNPRHLVRRRGQEARLRCSPMKGHSHVYWYRQLPEEGLKFMVYLQKENIIDESGMPKERFSAEFPKEGPSILRIQQVVRGDSAAYFCASSPSRQEETQYFGPGTRLLVL.

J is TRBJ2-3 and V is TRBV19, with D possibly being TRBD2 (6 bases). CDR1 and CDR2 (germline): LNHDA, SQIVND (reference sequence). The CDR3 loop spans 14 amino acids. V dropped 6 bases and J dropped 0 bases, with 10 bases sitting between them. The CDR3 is CASRDYPSTDTQYF. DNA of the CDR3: TGTGCCAGTAGGGACTATCCTAGCACAGATACGCAGTATTTT.